The entry below describes one TCR beta chain. Assay: immunoSEQ multiplex PCR; the TCRdb copy retains only in-frame clones and omits some. The sample contains some 160,000 clones, about 88% of which appear only once. The data originate from a study of cytomegalovirus exposure and HLA in healthy donors. Overall study: The 120 or so validation repertoires were produced on the same platform as the 700 or so repertoires of the first cohort. This was reported in a later analysis.

The CDR3 length is 13 residues. Per the germline V gene, CDR1 is SGHNT and CDR2 is YYREEE (reference sequence). With 4 bases removed from V and 3 bases from J, the gap between germline ends came to 9 bases. Specimen: PBMCs. The chain combines TRBV5-4 with TRBJ2-3; possibly TRBD1 for D (5 bases). The clonotype was recovered from a man in his late teens or twenties in good health and CMV-seronegative. The CDR3 region has the DNA TGTGCCAGCAGCAGAACAGGTACAGATACGCAGTATTTT. It codes for CASSRTGTDTQYF.